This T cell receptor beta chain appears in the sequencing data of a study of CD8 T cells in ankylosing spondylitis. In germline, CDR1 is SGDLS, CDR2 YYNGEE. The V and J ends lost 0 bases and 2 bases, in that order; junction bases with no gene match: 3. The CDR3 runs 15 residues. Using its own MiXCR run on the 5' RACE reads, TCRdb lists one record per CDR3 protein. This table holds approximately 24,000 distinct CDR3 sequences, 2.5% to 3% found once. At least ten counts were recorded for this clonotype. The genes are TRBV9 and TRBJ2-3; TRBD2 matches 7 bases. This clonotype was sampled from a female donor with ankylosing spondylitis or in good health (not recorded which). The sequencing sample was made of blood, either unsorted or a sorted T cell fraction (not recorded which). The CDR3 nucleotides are TGTGCCAGCAGCGTAGCTAGCGGATACACAGATACGCAGTATTTT. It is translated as CASSVASGYTDTQYF.